The rows below give T cell receptor beta chains drawn from one sample of a study of CD8 T cells in Susac syndrome. TCRdb fed the immunoSEQ multiplex PCR reads into MiXCR, producing one record per CDR3 protein. The sample has more than 150,000 distinct CDR3 sequences; about 95% are singletons. Input material: CD4+ T cells from PBMCs. The receptors were sampled from a human donor with Susac syndrome. Each CDR3 is given with its conserved first and last residue.

j_gene | v_gene | CDR3aa
TRBJ2-7 | TRBV29-1 | CSVELTDRPRHEQYF
TRBJ2-7 | TRBV12-3/TRBV12-4 | CASSFGTYEQYF
TRBJ2-3 | TRBV7-6 | CASSEDRGTDTQYF
TRBJ2-7 | TRBV9 | CASSPDTHSYEQYF
TRBJ2-5 | TRBV29-1 | CSVSLGPETQYF
TRBJ1-2 | TRBV27 | CASSRGTGPSGYTF
TRBJ2-3 | TRBV15 | CATRPGGGATDTQYF
TRBJ2-1 | TRBV24-1 | CATSDPKRGGSYNEQFF
TRBJ1-1 | TRBV6-5 | CASSYGAGSTEAFF
TRBJ2-5 | TRBV23-1 | CASSQWEERIWAQYF
TRBJ1-1 | TRBV20-1 | CSAKGGNTEAFF
TRBJ1-1 | TRBV29-1 | CSVRTGWTEAFF
TRBJ2-3 | TRBV29-1 | CSVVRGLDTQYF
TRBJ2-1 | TRBV18 | CASSSQGALTYNEQFF
TRBJ2-3 | TRBV5-4 | CASSLGGGAGTDTQYF